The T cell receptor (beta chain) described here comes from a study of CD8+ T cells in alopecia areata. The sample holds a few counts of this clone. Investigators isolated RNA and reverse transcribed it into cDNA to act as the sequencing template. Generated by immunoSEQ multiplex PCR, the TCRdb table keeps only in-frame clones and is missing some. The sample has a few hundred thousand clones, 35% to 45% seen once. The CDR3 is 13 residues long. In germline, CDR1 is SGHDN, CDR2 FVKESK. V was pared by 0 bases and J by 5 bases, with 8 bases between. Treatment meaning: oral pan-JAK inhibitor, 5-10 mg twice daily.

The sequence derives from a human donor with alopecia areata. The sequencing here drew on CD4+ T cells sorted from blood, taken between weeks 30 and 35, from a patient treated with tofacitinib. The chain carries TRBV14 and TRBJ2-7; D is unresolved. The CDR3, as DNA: TGTGCCAGCAGCCAAGAAAGGTCCAACGAGCAGTACTTC. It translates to CASSQERSNEQYF.